The text below deals with one T cell receptor (beta chain). Its antigen is undetermined. The CDR3 has 12 residues. The germline V gene has CDR1 MDHEN and CDR2 SYDVKM. Between the trimmed V and J ends, which lost 4 bases and 12 bases, there was a span of 16 bases. The data stem from a study of shared clonotypes between healthy human individuals. The study, taken as a whole, reports: Rarefaction showed that sequencing of sorted subsets was incomplete (despite large depth). Estimated richness values were generally larger in naive subsets than in memory subsets. Donor clonotype sharing was expected to depend on sequencing depth.

Per the original data handling: Filtering differed since immunoSEQ provided only junctions, with no quality scores. Clones were sequenced by immunoSEQ multiplex PCR, and TCRdb holds only the in-frame ones, with some missing. The V and J calls and clone size come from that table; D and trimming were worked out from the DNA. The sample shows some 680,000 clones, roughly 73% of them seen only once. The chain joins TRBV28 to TRBJ2-7; possible D gene TRBD1, 6 bases. The sequenced sample was memory CD4+ T cells sorted from blood. Subset meaning: CD45RA-negative fraction. This clonotype was sampled from a woman in her twenties or thirties in good health. In DNA form, the CDR3 reads TGTGCCAGCAGTTCCAGAGGGGGACAACCGTACTTC. Translated, it gives CASSSRGGQPYF.